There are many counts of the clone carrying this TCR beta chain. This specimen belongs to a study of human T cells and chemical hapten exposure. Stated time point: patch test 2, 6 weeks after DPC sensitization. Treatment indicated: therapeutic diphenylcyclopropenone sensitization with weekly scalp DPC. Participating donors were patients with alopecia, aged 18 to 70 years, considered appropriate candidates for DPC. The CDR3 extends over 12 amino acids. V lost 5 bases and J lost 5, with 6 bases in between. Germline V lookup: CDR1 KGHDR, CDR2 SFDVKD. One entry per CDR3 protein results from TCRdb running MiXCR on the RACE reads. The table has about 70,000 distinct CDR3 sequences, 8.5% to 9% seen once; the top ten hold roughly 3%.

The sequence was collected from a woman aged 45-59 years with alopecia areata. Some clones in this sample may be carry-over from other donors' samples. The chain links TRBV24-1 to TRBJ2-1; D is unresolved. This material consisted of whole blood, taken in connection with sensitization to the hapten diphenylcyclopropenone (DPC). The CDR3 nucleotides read TGTGCCACCAGTGGGCTTGACAATGAGCAGTTCTTC. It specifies CATSGLDNEQFF.